This TCR beta chain is drawn from a study of blood T cells in healthy people across ages. Notes on the study in general: Both higher diversity and more naive CD4+ cells marked long-lived donors when set against aged donors. With age, beta diversity per million T cells declined roughly linearly, significantly by over 35.

Combining a sample-barcoded 5' primer with a J-beta primer mix, a second PCR ran for about 7 to 12 cycles. TCRdb analysed the 5' RACE reads with MiXCR anew, one entry per CDR3 protein. This table holds approximately 1.5 million distinct CDR3 sequences, roughly 32% found once. This clonotype was detected only a few times. The antigen remains undetermined. In each sample, at least 7 million PBMCs were isolated. This TCR was recovered from a woman in her thirties in good health. The sequenced sample was blood.

The CDR3 bases are TGTGCCAGCAGCCGTCTCCAACTAGCGGGAGTTTCTCCTACAGGCCCTCTCGACGTCATTCAGTACTTC. Its protein is CASSRLQLAGVSPTGPLDVIQYF. The V and J genes are TRBV6-2 or TRBV6-3 and TRBJ2-4; 11 bases line up with TRBD2. CDR1 and CDR2 (germline): MNHEY, SVGEGT. The length of the CDR3 is 23 residues. J was trimmed by 9 bases and V by 6 bases; bases with no gene match: 34.